This T cell receptor beta chain comes out of a study of regulatory T cells in long-lasting Graves disease. Study-level findings and limits: Segments TRBV28, TRBJ1-2 and TRBJ2-5 showed preferential usage in persistent disease.

iRepertoire HTBI primers and Arm-PCR of CDR3 regions built TCR beta libraries. MiXCR, applied by TCRdb to the multiplex PCR reads, yields one record per CDR3 protein. This table holds 440,000 or so distinct CDR3 sequences, more than 12% found once. In its sample, this clonotype was seen many times. No antigen is known for it. Germline-derived CDR1 and CDR2 are SGHAT and FQNNGV. The CDR3 covers 17 residues. V was pared by 4 bases and J by 9 bases, with 16 bases of the junction left unmatched. The time point here: newly diagnosed GD, antithyroid drugs for less than 3 months. PBMC RNA was the source of the TCR library. This same sample was also taken into another study, of T cells in Graves' hyperthyroidism and ophthalmopathy. That investigation notes: The study used the HTBI primer set for a first-round RT-PCR of the TCR CDR3.

This chain joins TRBV11-2 and TRBJ2-7, with 12 bases lining up with TRBD2. The TCR was taken from a woman younger than 45 with Graves disease. The sequenced sample was peripheral blood mononuclear cells (PBMCs), obtained at new diagnosis, from a patient treated with antithyroid drugs. Written as DNA, the CDR3 is TGTGCCAGCAGCTCCTCTAGCGGGAGGGCCAGACTGGGGCGGCAGTACTTC. Translation gives CASSSSSGRARLGRQYF.